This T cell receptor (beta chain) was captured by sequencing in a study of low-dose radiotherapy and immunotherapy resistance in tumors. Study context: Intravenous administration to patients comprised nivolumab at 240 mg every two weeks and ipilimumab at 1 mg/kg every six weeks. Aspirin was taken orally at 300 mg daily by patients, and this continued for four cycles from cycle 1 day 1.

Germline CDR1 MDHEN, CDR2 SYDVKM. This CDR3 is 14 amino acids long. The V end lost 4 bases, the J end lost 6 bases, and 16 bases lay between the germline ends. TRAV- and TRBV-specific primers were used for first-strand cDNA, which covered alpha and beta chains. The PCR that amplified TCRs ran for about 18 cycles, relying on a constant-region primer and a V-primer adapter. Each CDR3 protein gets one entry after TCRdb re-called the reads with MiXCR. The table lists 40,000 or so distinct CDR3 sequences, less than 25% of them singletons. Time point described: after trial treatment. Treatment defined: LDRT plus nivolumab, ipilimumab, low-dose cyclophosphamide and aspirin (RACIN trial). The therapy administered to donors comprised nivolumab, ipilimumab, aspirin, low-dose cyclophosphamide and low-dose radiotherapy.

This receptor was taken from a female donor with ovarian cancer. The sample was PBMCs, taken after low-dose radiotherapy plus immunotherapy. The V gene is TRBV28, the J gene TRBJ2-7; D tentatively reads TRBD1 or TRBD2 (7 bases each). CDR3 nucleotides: TGTGCCAGCAGTTCCTCTGACAGGGAGGGCGAGCAGTACTTC. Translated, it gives CASSSSDREGEQYF. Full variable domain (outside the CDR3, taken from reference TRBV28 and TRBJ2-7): DVKVTQSSRYLVKRTGEKVFLECVQDMDHENMFWYRQDPGLGLRLIYFSYDVKMKEKGDIPEGYSVSREKKERFSLILESASTNQTSMYLCASSSSDREGEQYFGPGTRLTVT.